This T cell receptor beta chain is from a study of T cell repertoires and Cas9 in healthy adults. Study-level information: Multi-effector potency, cytotoxicity and lineage were assessed in SpCas9-reactive CD4 and CD8 T cells.

Profiling relied on immunoSEQ multiplex PCR, and the TCRdb table lists in-frame clones only, not all of them. The repertoire holds approximately 16,000 clones, under 90% seen once, with approximately 2.1% in the top ten. Study observations and caveats: Reportedly, SpCas9-reactive effector T cell proliferation and function were mitigated by SpCas9-reactive Tregs in vitro.

This clone was seen a single time. The antigen is unknown. Trimming removed 0 bases at V and 3 bases at J, with 8 bases between. The CDR3 has 14 amino acids. Germline assignment: CDR1 WNHNN and CDR2 SYGVQD (reference sequence). The TCR was taken from a human donor in good health. What was sequenced was Tregs (CD4+, CD25+, CD127-, CD137-, CD154-) from PBMCs; culture status not recorded. This chain uses TRBV10-1 with TRBJ1-2, with D perhaps matching TRBD1 (5 bases). The CDR3 DNA reads TGCGCCAGCAGTGAGTCCGGCAGGGACTATGGCTACACCTTC. Translation gives CASSESGRDYGYTF.